This TCR beta chain appears in the sequencing data of a study of cytomegalovirus exposure and HLA in healthy donors. The study, taken as a whole, reports: A later analysis linked a missense DCLRE1C variant to TCR beta V- and J-gene trimming. DRB1 had the most TCR associations and HLA-C the fewest, a later analysis found, with rates varying by HLA locus. Some V segments (TRBV6-2 and TRBV6-3 among them) were excluded as indistinguishable.

This clone was counted a single time. Its antigen is as yet unknown. The CDR3 spans 13 residues. Germline values: CDR1 LNHDA, CDR2 SQIVND (reference sequence). V lost 2 bases and J 6 bases, leaving 11 bases between the germline ends. Primers for the PCR totalled 60 Vbeta and 13 Jbeta. Here immunoSEQ multiplex PCR was the method, and the copy in TCRdb shows in-frame clones only, minus some. This sample has under 200,000 clones, with about 80% found just once. Material: PBMCs. The V call is TRBV19, the J call TRBJ2-7; D is uncertain. This clonotype was sampled from a man aged 60 to 75 in good health and CMV-seronegative. The CDR3 loop is CASSITEAPEQYF. The CDR3 DNA sequence: TGTGCCAGTAGTATAACCGAGGCCCCCGAGCAGTACTTC.